This TCR beta chain was documented in a study of blood T cell repertoires in COVID-19 (dated by TCRdb to the early 2020s). As for the study more broadly: The collaborator samples originated in the United States, Italy and Spain and spanned the acute and convalescent phases of COVID-19. The material from the prospective study consisted of cDNA or gDNA derived from T cells, B-cell-depleted T cells, or PBMCs. Deeply sampled blood TCRbeta repertoires from subjects exposed to, actively infected with, or recovered from COVID-19 were included in the dataset. A freely available public database, intended as a resource for researchers studying the immune response to SARS-CoV-2, is where the repertoires were released. The samples were drawn from the first 160 participants of the ongoing ImmuneRACE study and from 1,254 subjects provided by 6 global collaborators. The sample metadata nearly always contained a de-identified subject ID, COVID-19 status, age in years and sex. HLA class I and class II types, where available, came from metadata supplied by the sample provider rather than from assay-based typing. Summary of the overall study and its limitations: Clinical and demographic metadata were provided uncurated, with the amount varying by source and participant.

The immunoSEQ Assay, a bias-controlled multiplex PCR, was used to amplify TCRbeta CDR3 regions from genomic DNA. On the authors' methods: The number of nucleated cells in each sample was estimated from the amplification of reference gene primers within the assay. To quantify the absolute abundance of each unique TCRbeta CDR3 rearrangement, sequence reads were collapsed and filtered. Productive Simpson clonality was computed per sample as the square root of Simpson's diversity index over productive rearrangements. The clones in this table, taken by TCRdb from immuneACCESS, are in-frame only. Not every clone is retained; where verified, under half of the shortfall comes from an unresolved V gene, and the cause of the rest is unknown. D and trimming were read from the DNA, whereas the V and J calls and clone size are those reported in that table. For this sample the table gives tens of thousands of clones, of which roughly four fifths were detected only once. The ten largest clones take up around 1.3% of the sample.

Whole blood was collected in K2EDTA tubes by collaborating institutions according to the institutions' own protocols. For TCRbeta analysis, collaborators shipped samples in one of three forms: frozen whole blood, isolated PBMCs, or DNA extracted from either of those sample types. On this clone: No antigen is known for it. Base qualities are not provided; no much larger clone lies one nucleotide away.

Inclusive of the bounding cysteine and phenylalanine, the CDR3 is 15 residues long. Only the CDR3 DNA stays, 45 bases, in frame from base 1. V is trimmed back by 5 bases and J by 6 bases, and the junction contains 6 bases that no gene match accounts for. As encoded in the germline V gene (reference sequence), CDR1 is SGHAT while CDR2 is FQDESV. The specimen sequenced was peripheral blood. The source of this sequence is a woman of 80 years or more with acute or convalescent COVID-19. The V and J segments used are TRBV11-1 and TRBJ2-1; TRBD1 agrees with 11 junctional bases. DNA sequence: TGTGCCAGCAGCCGCCCGGGACAGGGGGTCAATGAGCAGTTCTTC. The translation is CASSRPGQGVNEQFF.